This T cell receptor beta chain was captured in a study of cytotoxic CD8 clonotypes in ibrutinib-treated CLL. Overall study: The study recorded mean values of around 250,000 productive templates and 100,000 or so productive rearrangements per sample.

The protocol was immunoSEQ multiplex PCR, while the TCRdb copy is restricted to in-frame clones and leaves out a portion. The sample records 30,000 to 40,000 clones, about two thirds being singletons. Notes on the study in general: Sustained-remission and progressing patients were not sampled at matched times.

Germline CDR1 reads MDHEN; CDR2 reads SYDVKM. Trimming took off 10 bases at V and 0 bases at J, with 6 bases between the two ends. The CDR3 contains 11 residues. Cryopreserved PBMCs supplied around 1.8 micrograms of genomic DNA for TCR beta libraries. As concerns this clone: The target antigen is unknown.

The source is a human donor with chronic lymphocytic leukemia. The specimen comprised PBMCs, sampled at disease progression, from a patient treated with ibrutinib. The chain combines TRBV28 with TRBJ1-1; D is uncertain. The CDR3 coding sequence is TGTGCCACCTACATGAACACTGAAGCTTTCTTT. This encodes CATYMNTEAFF.